This T cell receptor (beta chain) was recorded in a study of cytomegalovirus exposure and HLA in healthy donors. In the PCR, 60 Vbeta and 13 Jbeta primers were used. In the authors' methods: A follow-up analysis tallied 86 million or so unique TCR beta chains, roughly 10 million shared. Some clones are missing from TCRdb's copy, which holds only in-frame ones; the method was immunoSEQ multiplex PCR. The V and J calls and clone size are taken from that table; D and trimming were inferred from the DNA. The sample has some 160,000 clones, approximately 80% seen once. The sequenced sample consisted of PBMCs. The TCR was taken from a male donor in good health and CMV-seropositive.

This CDR3 reads CASSPPGLAGGNPTQYF. CDR3 sequence (DNA): TGTGCCAGCAGCCCTCCGGGACTAGCGGGAGGAAACCCAACCCAGTACTTC. The chain employs TRBV5-6 and TRBJ2-5; 15 nucleotides agree with TRBD2. In germline, CDR1 is SGHDT, CDR2 YYEEEE. This CDR3 has 17 amino acids. Trimming removed 4 bases from V and 8 bases from J; junction bases left unmatched: 12.